A selection of T cell receptor beta chains follows, all from one sample in a study of cytomegalovirus exposure and HLA in healthy donors. Repertoires were generated with immunoSEQ multiplex PCR, while TCRdb's copy carries only in-frame clones and drops some. Of hundreds of thousands of clones listed, 77% are singletons. Input material: PBMCs. The receptors shown here come from a woman in her sixties or seventies in good health and CMV-seropositive. CDR3s leave out the opening cysteine and the closing phenylalanine or tryptophan. Part of the rows lack a size; the others show once, few, many or a class for expanded clones.

size	J	V	CDR3
.	TRBJ1-2	TRBV7-9	ASSLDSIGTYGYT
.	TRBJ1-6	TRBV9	ASSGAQGDSPLH
.	TRBJ2-1	TRBV6-5	ASSYSRTTNYNEQF
.	TRBJ1-3	TRBV4-1	ASSQGRFSGNTIY
.	TRBJ2-3	TRBV28	ASSPAGDTTDTQY
.	TRBJ2-5	TRBV4-2	ASSQHPLSEQETQY
.	TRBJ2-7	TRBV30	ACSGSGAYEQY
.	TRBJ2-5	TRBV18	ASFLHRDRETQY
.	TRBJ1-3	TRBV6-1	ASRPTGGFGNTIY
.	TRBJ1-5	TRBV7-2	ASSTTVAFDQPQH
.	TRBJ1-2	TRBV19	ASSPDTYGYT
.	TRBJ2-5	TRBV11-3	ASSPDSYQETQY
.	TRBJ2-2	TRBV6-1	ASTNEATGELF
.	TRBJ2-7	TRBV7-9	ASSFAGSYEQY
.	TRBJ2-3	TRBV19	ASRISTGVDTQY
.	TRBJ1-5	TRBV6-5	ASSYSGPGINQPQH
.	TRBJ1-2	TRBV15	ATSRDGANYGYT
.	TRBJ2-3	TRBV19	ASSIPLAGSTDTQY
few	TRBJ2-7	TRBV19	ASSIRDRDDEQY
.	TRBJ2-5	TRBV5-6	ASVLGAQETQY
.	TRBJ1-2	TRBV28	ASSMDRNYGYT
.	TRBJ1-2	TRBV30	AWSVLVQGGYGYT
.	TRBJ2-1	TRBV5-1	ASSLEGLVAYEQF
.	TRBJ2-1	TRBV6-4	ASRAGTSGSNEQF
.	TRBJ2-7	TRBV2	ASAQRRYEQY
.	TRBJ2-3	TRBV9	ASSQAGGSTDTQY
.	TRBJ1-2	TRBV6-6	ASSYSRENYGYT
.	TRBJ1-1	TRBV5-8	ASILDRGTLAF
.	TRBJ1-5	TRBV29-1	SVVAAGQPQH
.	TRBJ2-7	TRBV10-1	ASRENPDRGEQY
.	TRBJ1-5	TRBV15	ATSSVRVQPQH
.	TRBJ1-2	TRBV5-1	ASSFAGGQSHYGYT
.	TRBJ1-2	TRBV5-4	ASSLGQQSFYGYT
.	TRBJ2-7	TRBV7-2	ASSLQGTLYYEQY
.	TRBJ2-3	TRBV11-1	ASSKKRGGEDTQY
once	TRBJ2-2	TRBV7-2	ASSFGSSGELF
.	TRBJ2-3	TRBV28	ASSTRLVAFTQY
.	TRBJ2-1	TRBV5-1	ASSLVGLRDGYNEQF
.	TRBJ2-7	TRBV4-1	ASSQVVQAIYEQY
.	TRBJ1-6	TRBV7-9	ASSFSRQDFYNSPLH
.	TRBJ1-1	TRBV19	ASSPRGGNTEAF
.	TRBJ2-1	TRBV19	ASSIPDRGRPYNEQF
.	TRBJ2-7	TRBV30	AWSGSGHAEYEQY
.	TRBJ1-2	TRBV11-2	ASSLDRLRGYT
.	TRBJ2-2	TRBV11-2	ASSPTFNAGRAGELF
.	TRBJ2-5	TRBV4-2	ASSQGVGSGGETQY
.	TRBJ2-1	TRBV6-4	ASSGQGTGEQF
.	TRBJ2-7	TRBV5-5	ASTPGASGSYEQY
.	TRBJ1-2	TRBV6-4	ASSPGQGKTNYGYT
.	.	TRBV5-1	ASSLVSGSYEQY
few	TRBJ2-3	TRBV5-1	ASSLQGTDSTDTQY
.	TRBJ2-1	TRBV18	ASSPQAEQF
once	TRBJ2-7	TRBV29-1	SVRTGQTYEQY
.	TRBJ2-1	TRBV7-2	ASSPSGSSYNEQF